The 16 T cell receptor beta chains below all came from one sample that was sequenced in a study of Ad26.COV2.S vaccination and SARS-CoV-2 variants. Clones were sequenced by immunoSEQ multiplex PCR, and TCRdb holds only the in-frame ones, with some missing. The data hold roughly 510,000 clones, with approximately 88% observed a single time. This sample's treatment: roughly 20 received Ad26.COV2.S at low or high dose, single or two shots; 5 received placebo; per-sample allocation not given. Day 63 following the first vaccine or placebo injection was when the samples were taken. Sequenced material: peripheral blood, taken in a trial of Ad26.COV2.S vaccine versus placebo. The receptors here all came from a person aged 18-65 years who received the Ad26.COV2.S COVID-19 vaccine or a placebo.

The rearrangement uses TRBV4-3 and TRBJ1-1, with D perhaps TRBD1 (5 bases). CDR1 is LGHNA and CDR2 is YSLEER in the germline V gene. Trimming took off 0 bases at V and 0 bases at J, with 20 bases between the two ends. This CDR3 contains 19 residues. CDR3: CASSQDSLGGETMNTEAFF. The CDR3 DNA follows: TGCGCCAGCAGCCAAGATTCGCTCGGGGGGGAGACCATGAACACTGAAGCTTTCTTT.

V and J are TRBV18 and TRBJ2-3; 9 bases agree with TRBD2. The V and J ends lost 1 base and 4 bases, in that order; junction bases with no gene match: 6. Germline V lookup: CDR1 KGHSH, CDR2 LQKENI. CDR3 length equals 16 residues. CDR3 amino acids: CASSPLHSGRPDTQYF. Here the CDR3 DNA reads TGTGCCAGCTCACCACTTCACAGCGGGAGGCCAGATACGCAGTATTTT.

The CDR3 nucleotides read TGCAGCGTTGGGGAACTGACCGGGACTAGTGTTCTGTTCTTC. Protein: CSVGELTGTSVLFF. The chain links TRBV29-1 to TRBJ2-1, with 8 positions matching TRBD2. The germline gives CDR1 SQVTM, CDR2 ANQGSEA. This CDR3 has 14 residues. The ends lost 4 bases at V and 15 bases at J; junction bases unmatched: 17.

The chain carries TRBV29-1 and TRBJ2-1; TRBD2 agrees at 7 bases. The length of the CDR3 is 16 residues. V lost 8 bases, J lost 1 base, and 14 bases stayed unmatched. The V gene's germline CDR1 is SQVTM and CDR2 ANQGSEA. The CDR3 coding sequence is TGCAGCTGTTACTTCGAGACGGGGGGTTCCTACAATGAGCAGTTCTTC. As protein: CSCYFETGGSYNEQFF.

This clone was counted once. The chain uses TRBV28 and TRBJ2-5, with D uncertain. The germline CDR1 and CDR2 sequences are MDHEN and SYDVKM. The CDR3 length is 17 residues. Trimming stripped 1 base from V and 4 bases from J, with 19 bases between. This chain's CDR3 is CASSLSVGTPEGETQYF. The CDR3 nucleotides are TGTGCCAGCAGTTTATCGGTGGGAACGCCCGAAGGAGAGACCCAGTACTTC.

This chain joins TRBV9 and TRBJ1-4; D is unclear. Per germline, CDR1 SGDLS and CDR2 YYNGEE. The CDR3 has 14 amino acids. The ends were cut back, 0 bases at V and 6 bases at J, with 9 bases in the middle. The CDR3 bases are TGTGCCAGCAGCGTAGGGCAGTCCTATGAAAAACTGTTTTTT. Translation gives CASSVGQSYEKLFF.

V usage is TRBV28 and J usage is TRBJ2-3, with D unresolved. This CDR3 is 13 amino acids long. Trimming left V 3 bases short and J 2 bases short, with 6 bases between. Germline CDR1 is MDHEN and CDR2 is SYDVKM. The CDR3 sequence is CASSLFNTDTQYF. CDR3 nucleotides: TGTGCCAGCAGTTTGTTTAACACAGATACGCAGTATTTT.

The chain has TRBV7-8 and TRBJ2-7; tentative D call: TRBD2 (5 bases). The CDR3 length is 15 residues. The V end was cut by 4 bases, the J end by 0 bases, with 13 bases between. From germline, CDR1 is SGHVS and CDR2 FQNEAQ. The CDR3 bases are TGTGCCAGCAGCTATTTAGCGCACAACTCCTACGAGCAGTACTTC. Its translation: CASSYLAHNSYEQYF.

The chain has TRBV2 and TRBJ1-1; the match to TRBD1 covers 8 bases. In germline, CDR1 is SNHLY, CDR2 FYNNEI. This CDR3 spans 11 amino acids. The trim removed 9 bases at V and 11 bases at J, leaving 8 bases unmatched. The CDR3 spells CASVGQVGAFF. Here the CDR3 DNA reads TGTGCCAGTGTGGGACAGGTGGGGGCTTTCTTT.

The V gene is TRBV9, the J gene TRBJ2-3, with D possibly TRBD2 on 6 matching bases. The CDR3 sequence is 16 residues long. The ends were cut back, 3 bases at V and 5 bases at J, with 19 bases in the middle. Germline V gene data show CDR1 as SGDLS and CDR2 as YYNGEE. The DNA for the CDR3 is TGTGCCAGCAGCGAGGGGACTGGAACCTGGCGAGATACGCAGTATTTT. This gives the protein CASSEGTGTWRDTQYF. The full variable domain, in which reference TRBV9 and TRBJ2-3 provide the parts outside the CDR3, is DSGVTQTPKHLITATGQRVTLRCSPRSGDLSVYWYQQSLDQGLQFLIQYYNGEERAKGNILERFSAQQFPDLHSELNLSSLELGDSALYFCASSEGTGTWRDTQYFGPGTRLTVL.

The CDR3 sequence: CSARPGGGTNTGELFF. CDR3 nucleotides: TGCAGCGCCCGCCCGGGGGGGGGTACGAACACCGGGGAGCTGTTTTTT. This chain uses TRBV29-1 with TRBJ2-2; 8 bases fit TRBD2. Trimming at V came to 7 bases and at J to 0 bases, leaving 10 bases not matched to a gene. Germline V gene lookup returns CDR1 SQVTM and CDR2 ANQGSEA. This CDR3 contains 16 residues.

The V gene is TRBV7-2, the J gene TRBJ2-3; no definite D call. CDR3 length: 15 residues. V lost 1 base to trimming and J lost 2 bases, with 10 bases between them. CDR1 is SGHTA and CDR2 is FQGNSA in the germline V gene. The CDR3 nucleotides are TGTGCCAGCAGCTTAGAGGGCAGAAACACAGATACGCAGTATTTT. It codes for CASSLEGRNTDTQYF. Variable domain in full (rest from reference TRBV7-2 and TRBJ2-3): GAGVSQSPSNKVTEKGKDVELRCDPISGHTALYWYRQSLGQGLEFLIYFQGNSAPDKSGLPSDRFSAERTGGSVSTLTIQRTQQEDSAVYLCASSLEGRNTDTQYFGPGTRLTVL.

This clone turned up a few times. The CDR3 coding sequence is TGTGCCAGCAGCTTAGCTTCTAACTATGGCTACACCTTC. Translating gives CASSLASNYGYTF. J is TRBJ1-2 and V is TRBV7-9; D is unresolved. The CDR3 contains 13 residues. Germline CDR1 reads SEHNR; CDR2 reads FQNEAQ (reference sequence). Trimming cost V 0 bases and J 0 bases, with 2 bases left between them.

The chain uses TRBV6-2 or TRBV6-3 and TRBJ2-1; D is possibly TRBD1 (6 bases). The CDR3 spans 17 residues. Per the germline V gene, CDR1 is MNHEY and CDR2 is SVGEGT. V lost 2 bases, J lost 8 bases, and 22 bases lay in between. DNA of the CDR3: TGTGCCAGCAGTTACGCCCGCGGAGGCAGGGGTACGGATGAGCAGTTCTTC. Protein product: CASSYARGGRGTDEQFF.

The gene calls are TRBV24-1 and TRBJ2-3; 13 nucleotides match TRBD2. V shed 4 bases and J 4 bases; nucleotides not matched to a gene: 10. This CDR3 is built from 18 residues. The V gene's germline CDR1 is KGHDR and CDR2 SFDVKD. The CDR3 sequence is CATSDPRTSGRGADTQYF. The CDR3 nucleotides are TGTGCCACCAGTGACCCTCGGACTAGCGGGAGAGGTGCAGATACGCAGTATTTT.

The chain links TRBV19 to TRBJ1-5, with 8 nucleotides matching TRBD1. Germline trimming cut 2 bases from V and 2 bases from J; bases unmatched to any gene: 2. From germline, CDR1 is LNHDA and CDR2 SQIVND (reference sequence). The length of the CDR3 is 15 residues. The chain's CDR3 is CASSIQDRGNQPQHF. The CDR3 DNA is TGTGCCAGTAGTATACAGGACAGGGGCAATCAGCCCCAGCATTTT.